Each of the 8 T cell receptor beta chains below was sequenced from the same sample in a study of T cells after posttransplantation cyclophosphamide. TCRdb's copy holds only in-frame clones and misses some; the assay was immunoSEQ multiplex PCR. This sample has about 44,000 clones, each found more than once. The sample was PBMCs. The source is a man between 35 and 55 years old in good health, CMV-negative, and a related stem cell transplant donor.

This clone was detected many times. In DNA form, the CDR3 reads TGTGCCATCAGTGAGTCCGGTTCCTACGAGCAGTACTTC. Its protein product is CAISESGSYEQYF. The rearrangement links TRBV10-3 to TRBJ2-7; no definite D call. Germline CDR1 ENHRY, CDR2 SYGVKD. Deletions cut 0 bases from V and 1 base from J, with 4 bases between. The CDR3 runs to 13 residues.

This clone has more than one count but fewer than ten. The chain recombines TRBV6-5 with TRBJ1-2; the match to TRBD1 covers 8 bases. This CDR3 has 15 residues. CDR1 and CDR2 from the germline V gene are MNHEY and SVGAGI. V dropped 6 bases and J dropped 4; count of bases not matched to a gene: 10. The CDR3: CASSHGQGGLYGYTF. In DNA, the CDR3 is TGTGCCAGCAGCCATGGACAGGGAGGCCTCTATGGCTACACCTTC.

This clone appeared many times. The genes are TRBV4-1 and TRBJ1-1, with 7 nucleotides matching TRBD1. Germline V gene lookup returns CDR1 MGHRA and CDR2 YSYEKL. This CDR3 has 16 residues. The V gene end was trimmed by 1 base and the J gene end by 7 bases; junction bases not matched to a gene: 12. This chain's CDR3 is CASSQGRETGISEAFF. Written as DNA, the CDR3 is TGCGCCAGCAGCCAAGGTCGTGAGACAGGGATAAGTGAAGCTTTCTTT.

This clone was observed a handful of times. The chain carries TRBV27 and TRBJ1-6; D is unclear. V lost 3 bases and J lost 10, with 19 bases in between. The CDR3 is made up of 16 amino acids. Germline V CDR1 and CDR2: MNHEY, SMNVEV (reference sequence). In DNA, the CDR3 is TGTGCCAGCAGTTTGGCCCCGGGAGGTTCAGGATCACCCCTCCACTTT. Encoded protein: CASSLAPGGSGSPLHF.

This clone was picked up a small number of times. The chain is built from TRBV15 and TRBJ2-5, with D hard to call. Trimming took off 0 bases at V and 5 bases at J, with 4 bases between the two ends. CDR1 LNHNV and CDR2 YYDKDF come from the germline V gene (reference sequence). This CDR3 has 12 amino acids. CDR3 in DNA: TGTGCCACCAGCAGAGATGCGGAGACCCAGTACTTC. Amino acids: CATSRDAETQYF. Combining the CDR3 with reference TRBV15 and TRBJ2-5 gives the whole variable domain DAMVIQNPRYQVTQFGKPVTLSCSQTLNHNVMYWYQQKSSQAPKLLFHYYDKDFNNEADTPDNFQSRRPNTSFCFLDIRSPGLGDTAMYLCATSRDAETQYFGPGTRLLVL.

In its sample, this clone was seen many times. The rearrangement joins TRBV11-3 to TRBJ2-1, with TRBD2 matching over 8 bases. Germline V gene data show CDR1 as SGHNT and CDR2 as YENEEA. J was trimmed by 6 bases and V by 4 bases; bases with no gene match: 11. This CDR3 has 16 amino acids. The CDR3 coding sequence is TGTGCCAGCAGCTCCCCTGCGGGAGGACGAGGCAATGAGCAGTTCTTC. It codes for CASSSPAGGRGNEQFF.

This clone was seen only a few times. The J gene is TRBJ2-3, the V gene TRBV7-9, with 12 nucleotides matching TRBD2. With V trimmed by 5 bases and J by 14 bases, 14 bases remained unmatched. CDR3 length: 15 residues. Germline CDR1 and CDR2: SEHNR and FQNEAQ (reference sequence). CDR3 sequence: CASSLGETSGRLRYF. CDR3 nucleotides: TGTGCCAGCAGCCTGGGGGAGACTAGCGGGAGATTGAGGTATTTT.

The chain carries TRBV30 and TRBJ2-1; 8 positions match TRBD2. Germline lookup yields CDR1 GTSNPN and CDR2 SVGIG (reference sequence). Germline trimming cut 3 bases from V and 9 bases from J; bases unmatched to any gene: 10. CDR3 length: 14 residues. The CDR3 nucleotides are TGTGCCTGGAGAGGGACGGGAGGGCCCATTGAGCAGTTCTTC. Its translation: CAWRGTGGPIEQFF.